The 32 T cell receptor beta chains listed next were all sequenced from one sample in a study of tumor-infiltrating lymphocytes in primary liver carcinoma. Blood RNA was derived from unsorted whole blood, and germline DNA was extracted too. Total RNA (about 500 ng) served as template for TCR beta cDNA synthesis primed by a constant-region primer. Libraries for TCR beta were built through three nested multiplex PCR rounds, which together made up a slightly modified ARM-PCR procedure. Two initial PCR rounds of ten to eleven cycles each paired TRBV1-TRBV30 forward primers with a C-beta reverse primer. From the multiplex PCR reads, TCRdb called clonotypes with MiXCR, one entry per CDR3 protein. The sample records 300,000 to 350,000 distinct CDR3 sequences, roughly 60% being singletons. Sequences were obtained from peripheral blood. The receptors shown here come from a woman aged 30 to 39 with primary liver carcinoma and hepatitis B virus infection.

In its sample, this clonotype was seen a few times. The rearrangement links TRBV11-2 to TRBJ2-1; unclear D gene. Germline CDR1 and CDR2: SGHAT and FQNNGV. V dropped 5 bases and J dropped 9 bases, with 14 bases sitting between them. The CDR3 runs to 13 residues. CDR3 amino acids: CASSLSLVFEQFF. The DNA of the CDR3 is TGTGCCAGCAGCCTAAGCTTAGTGTTTGAGCAGTTCTTC.

The J gene is TRBJ1-4, the V gene TRBV30; 7 bases map to TRBD1. The CDR3 runs 14 residues. Unmatched junction bases numbered 3, after V lost 3 bases and J lost 2 bases. Per the germline V gene, CDR1 is GTSNPN and CDR2 is SVGIG (reference sequence). The DNA of the CDR3 is TGTGCCTGGAGCTTGGACAGGACTAATGAAAAACTGTTTTTT. Protein sequence: CAWSLDRTNEKLFF.

Comment on this clonotype: An end of the junction differs from the germline gene, which may be a read error. J is TRBJ1-2 and V is TRBV12-3 or TRBV12-4, with 7 bases lining up with TRBD1. The CDR3 contains 13 residues. The DNA of the CDR3 is TGTGCCAGTAGTTCCCGGGACAGCTATGGCTACACCTTC. Translating gives CASSSRDSYGYTF.

The gene calls are TRBV10-3 and TRBJ2-3; TRBD2 might be the D (6 bases). The germline CDR1 and CDR2 sequences are ENHRY and SYGVKD. V lost 8 bases and J lost 0, with 27 bases in between. The CDR3 is made up of 19 amino acids. The CDR3 protein is CAIASTGTPDEDSTDTQYF. The CDR3 coding sequence is TGTGCCATCGCCTCAACCGGGACTCCTGATGAGGACAGCACAGATACGCAGTATTTT.

The chain recombines TRBV12-3 or TRBV12-4 with TRBJ2-1; D perhaps matches TRBD2 (6 bases). V was clipped by 8 bases and J by 7 bases, with 18 bases between them. CDR3 length equals 14 residues. CDR3 region: CASQQRRVTNEQFF. Written as DNA, the CDR3 is TGTGCCAGCCAACAAAGGAGGGTCACAAATGAGCAGTTCTTC.

About this clonotype: One junction end disagrees with the germline gene, perhaps due to a read error. The V and J genes are TRBV28 and TRBJ1-5; D remains unclear. CDR1 is MDHEN, CDR2 SYDVKM, per germline. The CDR3 is 15 amino acids. The DNA for the CDR3 is TGTGTCAGCAGTCCTCCCACGGGTGGCAATCAGCCCCAGCATTTT. It yields the protein CVSSPPTGGNQPQHF.

The chain is built from TRBV7-3 and TRBJ2-1; D is uncertain. Per the germline V gene, CDR1 is SGHTA and CDR2 is FQGTGA. V was trimmed by 5 bases and J by 5 bases, leaving 10 bases between them. The CDR3 contains 13 residues. CDR3 in amino acids: CASSPVGHNEQFF. In DNA, the CDR3 is TGTGCCAGCAGCCCCGTGGGCCACAATGAGCAGTTCTTC.

For this clonotype: Given the absence of the conserved phenylalanine or tryptophan at the CDR3 end, a read error is likely. The chain combines TRBV14 with TRBJ2-2; the D is unclear. The CDR3 covers 13 residues. With 2 bases removed from V and 5 bases from J, the gap between germline ends came to 6 bases. CDR1 and CDR2 (germline): SGHDN, FVKESK. CDR3 sequence: CASSQIRTGELFY. Here the CDR3 DNA reads TGTGCCAGCAGCCAAATACGGACCGGGGAGCTGTTTTAT.

The genes are TRBV5-1 and TRBJ2-3; no firm D call. The CDR3 sequence is 16 residues long. Germline loops: CDR1 SGHRS, CDR2 YFSETQ. The germline V and J ends were trimmed by 0 bases and 0 bases, with 11 bases remaining between them. The CDR3 DNA reads as TGCGCCAGCAGCTTGGAGGGCGGTTTTAGCACAGATACGCAGTATTTT. Amino acid sequence: CASSLEGGFSTDTQYF.

This clonotype has ten or more counts. This sequence joins TRBV29-1 and TRBJ2-7; possibly TRBD2 for D (5 bases). The CDR3 covers 13 residues. V shed 6 bases and J shed 4 bases, with 16 bases lying between them. Germline V gene data show CDR1 as SQVTM and CDR2 as ANQGSEA. In nucleotides, the CDR3 is TGCAGCGTCCCCGGCGTAGCGTCGTACGAGCAGTACTTC. Its translation is CSVPGVASYEQYF.

In this sample, this clonotype turned up a few times. A read error may be the cause here, since a much bigger clone is one base away. This chain uses TRBV29-1 with TRBJ1-5; 8 bases align to TRBD1. The CDR3 extends over 14 amino acids. With V trimmed by 4 bases and J by 3 bases, 5 bases remained unmatched. In germline, CDR1 is SQVTM, CDR2 ANQGSEA. CDR3 sequence: CSVAAGGDNQPQHF. The CDR3 DNA is TGCAGCGTTGCAGCAGGGGGCGACAATCAGCCCCAGCATTTT.

In its sample, this clonotype was seen a few times. The CDR3 sequence: CASSPRGGVTGELFF. For the CDR3, the DNA is TGTGCCAGCAGTCCCAGAGGGGGTGTCACCGGGGAGCTGTTTTTT. This rearrangement joins TRBV12-3 or TRBV12-4 to TRBJ2-2, with D maybe TRBD1 (6 bases). The V gene lost 5 bases and the J gene lost 4 bases, with 14 bases spanning the gap. This CDR3 has 15 residues.

This clonotype was picked up one time. V is TRBV7-9 and J is TRBJ2-2; D gene unclear. CDR3 length: 14 amino acids. V lost 10 bases and J lost 8, with 20 bases in between. Germline V gives CDR1 SEHNR, CDR2 FQNEAQ (reference sequence). The CDR3 here is CATRMATYQGELFF. The DNA of the CDR3 is TGTGCCACTCGTATGGCTACCTACCAGGGGGAGCTGTTTTTT.

The rearrangement joins TRBV25-1 to TRBJ2-1; unclear D gene. V was shortened by 5 bases and J by 0 bases, with 8 bases between the two germline ends. Germline V gives CDR1 MGHDK, CDR2 SYGVNS. The CDR3 is 14 residues long. The CDR3: CASSPLYSYNEQFF. The CDR3 nucleotides read TGTGCCAGCAGTCCACTCTACTCCTACAATGAGCAGTTCTTC.

Details on this clonotype: Since a much larger clone is just one base distant, this may be a read error. Since no conserved phenylalanine or tryptophan closes the CDR3, a read error is the likely cause. This chain joins TRBV6-1 and TRBJ2-1; D unresolved. Germline CDR1 is MNHNS and CDR2 is SASEGT. Trimming took 6 bases from V and 4 from J, leaving 4 bases between them. The CDR3 consists of 11 residues. The CDR3 region has the DNA TGTGCCAGCAGGAAGTACAATGAGCAGTTCTTA. Protein sequence: CASRKYNEQFL.

A remark on this clonotype: Sequence at one end of the junction differs from germline and may be a read error. The chain links TRBV28 to TRBJ1-6, with D maybe TRBD1 (5 bases). The length of the CDR3 is 15 residues. The germline V gene encodes CDR1 MDHEN and CDR2 SYDVKM. The CDR3 region has the DNA TGCGCCAGCAGCCCCGGCGGGGGTGGTGATTCACCCCTCCACTTT. It codes for CASSPGGGGDSPLHF.

With regard to this clonotype: Since no conserved phenylalanine or tryptophan closes the CDR3, a read error is the likely cause. J is TRBJ2-5 and V is TRBV12-3 or TRBV12-4; D may be TRBD1 or TRBD2 (5 bases each). The CDR3 spans 17 residues. Trimming cost V 6 bases and J 9 bases, with 29 bases left between them. CDR3 amino acids: CASSNGAGLSSSGAQYI. In nucleotides, the CDR3 is TGTGCCAGCAGCAACGGGGCAGGGCTTAGCTCAAGTGGGGCCCAGTACATC.

The chain carries TRBV13 and TRBJ1-2, with 10 bases that match TRBD1. The J segment lost 4 bases and the V segment lost 5 bases, leaving 4 bases of the junction unmatched. Per the germline V gene, CDR1 is PRHDT and CDR2 is FYEKMQ (reference sequence). CDR3 size: 14 residues. The CDR3 spells CASSQRQGAYGYTF. CDR3 bases: TGTGCCAGCAGCCAACGACAGGGGGCCTATGGCTACACCTTC.

Notes on this clonotype: A junction boundary mismatches the germline segment, possibly from a read error. This chain connects TRBV7-9 to TRBJ2-1; 7 bases agree with TRBD2. Germline loops: CDR1 SEHNR, CDR2 FQNEAQ (reference sequence). This CDR3 has 16 residues. DNA of the CDR3: TGTGCCAGCAGCCCAAGACTAGCAGGAGGTTACAGTGAGCAGTTCTTC. The encoded protein is CASSPRLAGGYSEQFF.

Concerning this clonotype: An end of the junction differs from the germline gene, which may be a read error. The J gene is TRBJ2-2, the V gene TRBV6-1, with a weak D call TRBD1 (7 bases). Germline V gives CDR1 MNHNS, CDR2 SASEGT. The CDR3 loop spans 14 amino acids. CDR3 sequence reads: CASRAGQSTGELLF. The CDR3 coding sequence is TGTGCCAGCAGGGCGGGACAGAGCACCGGGGAGCTGTTATTT.

This rearrangement joins TRBV7-9 to TRBJ2-3, with D possibly being TRBD1 or TRBD2 (5 bases each). The V end was cut by 2 bases, the J end by 0 bases, with 12 bases between. The CDR3 covers 16 residues. The V gene's germline CDR1 is SEHNR and CDR2 FQNEAQ (reference sequence). DNA of the CDR3: TGTGCCAGCAGCTTACTTCCGGGACCGAGCACAGATACGCAGTATTTT. Translating gives CASSLLPGPSTDTQYF.

Many counts were recorded for this clonotype. The junction does not match germline at one end; this may be a read error. This sequence joins TRBV7-8 and TRBJ2-3; the D gene is possibly TRBD2 (5 bases). The CDR3 is 16 residues long. The germline gives CDR1 SGHVS, CDR2 FQNEAQ. In DNA form, the CDR3 reads TGTGCCACCAGCGGACCTCGGGGTGGAAGGGCAGATACGCAGTATTTT. It is translated as CATSGPRGGRADTQYF.

This clonotype has ten or more counts. A junction boundary mismatches the germline segment, possibly from a read error. The rearrangement joins TRBV4-2 to TRBJ2-7; the D is unclear. The CDR3 extends over 13 amino acids. The germline gives CDR1 LGHNA, CDR2 YNFKEQ. CDR3 residues: CASRQVGNEEQYF. The DNA of the CDR3 is TGTGCCAGCAGACAAGTAGGCAACGAAGAGCAGTACTTC.

This rearrangement joins TRBV12-3 or TRBV12-4 to TRBJ2-3; D might be TRBD1 or TRBD2, each matching 5 bases. Trimming removed 6 bases at V and 9 bases at J, with 13 bases between. The CDR3 is made up of 12 amino acids. The CDR3 sequence: CASSSREQTQYF. The CDR3 region has the DNA TGTGCCAGCAGCAGCAGGGAGCAAACGCAGTATTTT.

The chain joins TRBV30 to TRBJ2-2; D possibly corresponds to TRBD2 (5 bases). Trimming shortened V by 4 bases and J by 6 bases, and 6 bases separated the two germline ends. CDR3 length: 11 residues. Germline values: CDR1 GTSNPN, CDR2 SVGIG (reference sequence). The CDR3 bases are TGTGCCTGGATGGAGGCCGGGGAGCTGTTTTTT. This encodes CAWMEAGELFF.

CDR3: CASNSTYEQYF. The CDR3 nucleotides read TGTGCCAGCAACTCCACCTACGAGCAGTACTTC. The chain links TRBV11-2 to TRBJ2-7; D call uncertain. The CDR3 is 11 residues long. The V gene lost 7 bases and the J gene lost 2 bases, with 6 bases spanning the gap. From germline, CDR1 is SGHAT and CDR2 FQNNGV.

The rearrangement uses TRBV28 and TRBJ2-1; no clear D gene. Germline V lookup: CDR1 MDHEN, CDR2 SYDVKM. With 6 bases removed from V and 6 bases from J, the gap between germline ends came to 9 bases. The length of the CDR3 is 12 residues. CDR3 sequence: CASSALINEQFF. In DNA form, the CDR3 reads TGTGCCAGCAGCGCATTGATCAATGAGCAGTTCTTC.

The sample holds a few counts of this clonotype. The chain couples TRBV12-5 to TRBJ2-7; unclear D gene. This CDR3 is 15 amino acids long. The V end lost 5 bases, the J end lost 4 bases, and 18 bases lay between the germline ends. Germline V gene lookup returns CDR1 LGHNT and CDR2 FRNRAP. The CDR3 DNA reads as TGTGCTAGTGGTCCCGGACGAGCCGGGCGGTACGAGCAGTACTTC. Residues: CASGPGRAGRYEQYF.

The CDR3 sequence is CASRGTGTSGNVATQYF. CDR3 DNA: TGTGCCAGCAGGGGGACCGGGACTAGCGGGAACGTGGCTACGCAGTATTTT. The chain couples TRBV6-6 to TRBJ2-3, with 13 bases lining up with TRBD2. The CDR3 runs to 17 residues. V lost 6 bases to trimming and J lost 8 bases; unmatched junction nucleotides: 14. Germline V gene sequence: CDR1 MNHNY, CDR2 SVGAGI (reference sequence).

On this clonotype: Mismatch with germline at one junction end may stem from a read error. The rearrangement links TRBV4-2 to TRBJ1-2; tentative D call: TRBD1 (5 bases). This CDR3 spans 17 amino acids. CDR1 and CDR2 (germline): LGHNA, YNFKEQ. As DNA, the CDR3 is TGTACCAGCAGCCAAGGAACAGGTTCCGTAAAAGTCTATGGCTACACCTTC. Amino acid sequence: CTSSQGTGSVKVYGYTF.

There are a few counts of this clonotype. The chain uses TRBV12-3 or TRBV12-4 and TRBJ2-7; no reliable D call. The CDR3 totals 11 residues. V was trimmed by 3 bases and J by 5 bases, leaving 5 bases between them. The CDR3 region has the DNA TGTGCCAGCAGTTTTCACCACGAGCAGTACTTC. It yields the protein CASSFHHEQYF.

Worth noting for this clonotype: At one end, the junction sequence differs from germline, possibly due to a read error. This sequence joins TRBV5-1 and TRBJ2-2; no clear D. The CDR3 length is 13 residues. Germline CDR1 and CDR2: SGHRS and YFSETQ. In DNA, the CDR3 is TGCGTCAGCACCTCAAAGAACACCGGGGAGCTGTTTTTT. Translated, it gives CVSTSKNTGELFF. Filled out from reference TRBV5-1 and TRBJ2-2, the complete variable domain reads KAGVTQTPRYLIKTRGQQVTLSCSPISGHRSVSWYQQTPGQGLQFLFEYFSETQRNKGNFPGRFSGRQFSNSRSEMNVSTLELGDSALYLCVSTSKNTGELFFGEGSRLTVL.